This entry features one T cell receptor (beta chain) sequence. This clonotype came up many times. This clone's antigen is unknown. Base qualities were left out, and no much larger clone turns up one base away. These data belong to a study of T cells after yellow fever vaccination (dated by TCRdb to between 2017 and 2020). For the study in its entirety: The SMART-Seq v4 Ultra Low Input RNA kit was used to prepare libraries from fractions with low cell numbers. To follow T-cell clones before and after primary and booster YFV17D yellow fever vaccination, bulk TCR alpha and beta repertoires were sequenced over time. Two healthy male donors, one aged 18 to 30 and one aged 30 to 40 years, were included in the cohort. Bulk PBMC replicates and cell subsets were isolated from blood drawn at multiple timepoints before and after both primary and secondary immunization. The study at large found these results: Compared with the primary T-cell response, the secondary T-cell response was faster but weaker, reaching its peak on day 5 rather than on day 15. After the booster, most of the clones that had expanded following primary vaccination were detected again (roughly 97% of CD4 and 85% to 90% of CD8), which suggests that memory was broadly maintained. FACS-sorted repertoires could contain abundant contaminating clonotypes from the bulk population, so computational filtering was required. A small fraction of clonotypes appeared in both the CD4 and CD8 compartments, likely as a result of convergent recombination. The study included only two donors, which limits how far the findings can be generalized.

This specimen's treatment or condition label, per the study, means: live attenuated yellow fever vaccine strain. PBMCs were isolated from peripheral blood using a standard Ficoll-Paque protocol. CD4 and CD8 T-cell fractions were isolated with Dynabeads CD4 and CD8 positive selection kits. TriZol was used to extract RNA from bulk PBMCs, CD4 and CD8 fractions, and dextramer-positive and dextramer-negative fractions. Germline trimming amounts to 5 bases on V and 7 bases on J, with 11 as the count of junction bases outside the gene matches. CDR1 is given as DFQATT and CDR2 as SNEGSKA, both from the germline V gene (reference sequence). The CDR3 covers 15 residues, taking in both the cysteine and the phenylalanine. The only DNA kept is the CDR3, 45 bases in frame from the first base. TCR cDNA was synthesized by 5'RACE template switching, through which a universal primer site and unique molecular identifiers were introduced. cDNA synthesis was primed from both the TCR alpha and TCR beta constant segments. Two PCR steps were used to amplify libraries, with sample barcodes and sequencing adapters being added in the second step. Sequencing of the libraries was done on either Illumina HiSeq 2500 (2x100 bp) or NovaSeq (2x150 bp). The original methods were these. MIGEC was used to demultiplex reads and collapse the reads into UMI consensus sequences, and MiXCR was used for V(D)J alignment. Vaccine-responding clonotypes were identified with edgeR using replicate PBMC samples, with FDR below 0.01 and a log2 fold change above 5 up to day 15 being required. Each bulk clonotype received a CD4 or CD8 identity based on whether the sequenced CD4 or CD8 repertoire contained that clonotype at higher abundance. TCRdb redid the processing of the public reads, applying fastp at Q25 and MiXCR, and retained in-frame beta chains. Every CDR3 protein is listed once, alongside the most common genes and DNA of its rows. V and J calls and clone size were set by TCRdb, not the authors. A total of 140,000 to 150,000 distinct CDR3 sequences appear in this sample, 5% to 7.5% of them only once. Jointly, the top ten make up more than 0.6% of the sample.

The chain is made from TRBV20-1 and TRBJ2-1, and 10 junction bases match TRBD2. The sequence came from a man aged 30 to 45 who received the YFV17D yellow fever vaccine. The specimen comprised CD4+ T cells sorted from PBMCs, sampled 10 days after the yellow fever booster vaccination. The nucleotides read TGCAGTGCTCGCCCCACTAGCGGGAACGGGAATGAGCAGTTCTTC. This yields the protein CSARPTSGNGNEQFF.